This T cell receptor (beta chain) is from a study of T cells in tumors after PD-1 blockade. Study context: Excluded were patients with checkpoint blockade, immunosuppressants, or radiotherapy or other anti-cancer therapy within 4 weeks. Study-wide results and limits: About 41% of tumor TCR clonotypes were also found in blood.

Sample time point: second of two post-therapy site-matched biopsies roughly two months apart. Genomic DNA template from tumor biopsies or peripheral blood, about 600 ng to 6,004 ng input. The ends lost 3 bases at V and 9 bases at J; junction bases unmatched: 9. The germline CDR1 and CDR2 sequences are GTSNPN and SVGIG (reference sequence). The CDR3 totals 14 residues. This clone was observed a few times. Its target is unknown. Assay: immunoSEQ multiplex PCR; the TCRdb copy retains only in-frame clones and omits some. The sample contains several thousand clones, roughly 60% of which appear only once. Sequencing used tumor tissue, obtained after anti-PD-1 treatment. V is TRBV30 and J is TRBJ2-1; 9 bases agree with TRBD2. The sequence was obtained from a human donor with basal cell carcinoma. CDR3 residues: CAWRGSGGNGEQFF. The CDR3 region has the DNA TGTGCCTGGAGGGGAAGCGGGGGGAATGGTGAGCAGTTCTTC.